These 23 T cell receptor beta chains share one sample of origin, sequenced in a study of response to subunit inactivated influenza vaccine. MiXCR, run by TCRdb on the RT-PCR reads, gives a single entry per CDR3 protein. The table shows about half a million distinct CDR3 sequences, with over 25% occurring only once. The sequences come from CD4+ T cells sorted from PBMCs, collected around 5 days after vaccination. Source of these receptors: a man aged 50 or older who received an inactivated influenza vaccine.

The chain joins TRBV7-2 to TRBJ2-3; 11 bases fit TRBD2. The CDR3 loop spans 16 amino acids. Trimming at V came to 1 base and at J to 5 bases, leaving 5 bases not matched to a gene. Germline lookup yields CDR1 SGHTA and CDR2 FQGNSA. In nucleotides, the CDR3 is TGTGCCAGCAGCTTAGAGCTAGCGGGGGGAGGAGATACGCAGTATTTT. Translation gives CASSLELAGGGDTQYF.

The chain uses TRBV6-1 and TRBJ2-7; D is possibly TRBD1 or TRBD2 (5 bases each). The germline gives CDR1 MNHNS, CDR2 SASEGT. This CDR3 has 15 residues. V lost 5 bases and J lost 0, with 14 bases in between. CDR3 sequence (DNA): TGTGCCAGCAGTCCCCGGGACGGCTACTCCTACGAGCAGTACTTC. Protein product: CASSPRDGYSYEQYF.

The rearrangement uses TRBV20-1 and TRBJ2-1; perhaps TRBD2 as D (6 bases). Per germline, CDR1 DFQATT and CDR2 SNEGSKA (reference sequence). The CDR3 spans 14 residues. Trimming pared 6 bases from V and 0 bases from J, leaving 12 bases between. The CDR3 here is CSALSGRSYNEQFF. CDR3 nucleotide sequence: TGCAGTGCCCTCAGCGGGCGCTCCTACAATGAGCAGTTCTTC.

This clonotype has more than one count but fewer than ten. This chain connects TRBV20-1 to TRBJ2-7; 13 positions match TRBD2. Germline V CDR1 and CDR2: DFQATT, SNEGSKA (reference sequence). V lost 6 bases and J lost 6; bases outside the gene matches: 8. CDR3 length: 14 residues. The CDR3 sequence is CSATWTSGRSEQYF. The CDR3, as DNA: TGCAGTGCCACTTGGACTAGCGGGAGATCCGAGCAGTACTTC.

This clonotype was seen a handful of times. The chain combines TRBV20-1 with TRBJ2-1, with D maybe TRBD2 (5 bases). V dropped 5 bases and J dropped 0 bases, with 14 bases sitting between them. Germline V gene data show CDR1 as DFQATT and CDR2 as SNEGSKA (reference sequence). CDR3 length: 15 amino acids. CDR3 sequence reads: CSALPRAVSYNEQFF. DNA for the CDR3: TGCAGTGCTCTTCCGAGGGCGGTCTCCTACAATGAGCAGTTCTTC.

This clonotype was observed many times. V and J are TRBV10-2 and TRBJ1-1; D not certain. Trimming shortened V by 0 bases and J by 10 bases, and 6 bases separated the two germline ends. CDR3 length: 11 amino acids. Germline CDR1 and CDR2: WSHSY and SAAADI. The CDR3 region has the DNA TGCGCCAGCAGTGAGTCGACTCTAGCTTTCTTT. Translation gives CASSESTLAFF.

A few counts support this clonotype. V is TRBV12-3 or TRBV12-4 and J is TRBJ1-4; the D gene is possibly TRBD1 (5 bases). The V gene lost 5 bases and the J gene lost 3 bases, with 13 bases spanning the gap. This CDR3 region has 15 residues. The CDR3 sequence is CASSTSGRANEKLFF. In DNA, the CDR3 is TGTGCCAGCAGTACCTCGGGGCGGGCTAATGAAAAACTGTTTTTT.

The chain is built from TRBV13 and TRBJ2-1; 7 bases fit TRBD2. Losses at the gene ends were 6 bases for V and 2 bases for J; bases not matched to a gene: 19. The CDR3 covers 19 residues. Per the germline V gene, CDR1 is PRHDT and CDR2 is FYEKMQ (reference sequence). CDR3 in DNA: TGTGCCAGCAGTTCAACCGGTTCCCGTTCCGGGGGGACCTACAATGAGCAGTTCTTC. Translation: CASSSTGSRSGGTYNEQFF.

This clonotype was seen once. The rearrangement links TRBV6-2 or TRBV6-3 to TRBJ1-5; possible D gene TRBD1, 5 bases. Germline V CDR1 and CDR2: MNHEY, SVGEGT. The CDR3 extends over 18 amino acids. Trimming stripped 2 bases from V and 0 bases from J, with 17 bases between. Here the CDR3 reads CASSYIPDQGASNQPQHF. The CDR3 DNA is TGTGCCAGCAGTTACATTCCCGACCAAGGGGCTAGCAATCAGCCCCAGCATTTT.

The chain combines TRBV5-1 with TRBJ2-1; a weak D match, TRBD1 (5 bases). The ends were cut back, 3 bases at V and 9 bases at J, with 19 bases in the middle. Germline V gene data show CDR1 as SGHRS and CDR2 as YFSETQ. This CDR3 has 15 amino acids. CDR3 amino acids: CASSSGGQGLAEQFF. For the CDR3, the DNA is TGCGCCAGCAGCTCGGGTGGACAAGGGCTGGCTGAGCAGTTCTTC.

This clonotype has more than one count but fewer than ten. The CDR3 coding sequence is TGTGCCAGCAGTTGGCAGACAGATACGCAGTATTTT. Protein: CASSWQTDTQYF. V usage is TRBV5-5 and J usage is TRBJ2-3; D is uncertain. The CDR3 covers 12 residues. The germline gives CDR1 SGHKS, CDR2 YYEKEE (reference sequence). V gave up 5 bases and J gave up 3 bases, with 7 bases separating them.

Only a few counts were recorded for this clonotype. V usage is TRBV12-3 or TRBV12-4 and J usage is TRBJ2-3; D not certain. The CDR3 has 12 residues. Trimming stripped 3 bases from V and 7 bases from J, with 8 bases between. CDR3 nucleotide sequence: TGTGCCAGCAGTTTTGGGTGGAATACGCAGTATTTT. This encodes CASSFGWNTQYF.

This clonotype came up many times. V usage is TRBV28 and J usage is TRBJ1-1; D call uncertain. Trimming removed 1 base at V and 0 bases at J, with 18 bases between. The germline CDR1 and CDR2 sequences are MDHEN and SYDVKM. The CDR3 is made up of 18 amino acids. CDR3 sequence: CASSLYPLEGNMNTEAFF. In DNA form, the CDR3 reads TGTGCCAGCAGTTTATATCCATTGGAAGGTAACATGAACACTGAAGCTTTCTTT.

The chain joins TRBV12-3 or TRBV12-4 to TRBJ2-3; no reliable D call. CDR3 size: 14 residues. V lost 3 bases, J lost 0 bases, and 7 bases lay in between. This chain's CDR3 is CASSLLLSTDTQYF. In DNA form, the CDR3 reads TGTGCCAGCAGTTTGCTATTGAGCACAGATACGCAGTATTTT.

In regard to this clonotype: A far larger clone differs by one base, so this is likely a read error. The CDR3 protein is CASILGTGGETQYF. The CDR3 bases are TGCGCCAGCATCTTGGGGACAGGGGGCGAGACCCAGTACTTC. This sequence joins TRBV5-1 and TRBJ2-5; 12 bases are a match to TRBD1. The CDR3 loop spans 14 amino acids. The germline CDR1 and CDR2 sequences are SGHRS and YFSETQ.

This clonotype was counted between two and nine times. The rearrangement joins TRBV6-2 or TRBV6-3 to TRBJ2-1; the match to TRBD2 covers 10 bases. Germline trimming cut 7 bases from V and 2 bases from J; bases unmatched to any gene: 5. Germline V gives CDR1 MNHEY, CDR2 SVGEGT. CDR3 size: 15 residues. The CDR3 is CASIVAGGTYNEQFF. In nucleotides, the CDR3 is TGTGCCAGCATAGTAGCGGGGGGCACCTACAATGAGCAGTTCTTC.

The rearrangement uses TRBV5-6 and TRBJ1-6; the match to TRBD1 covers 8 bases. CDR3 size: 13 residues. Unmatched junction bases numbered 3, after V lost 5 bases and J lost 8 bases. Germline loops: CDR1 SGHDT, CDR2 YYEEEE. The chain's CDR3 is CASRGQGDSPLHF. The CDR3 nucleotides are TGTGCCAGCAGAGGACAGGGAGATTCACCCCTCCACTTT.

This clonotype came up a few times. The chain carries TRBV20-1 and TRBJ1-5; no reliable D call. The CDR3 contains 12 residues. V was pared by 4 bases and J by 6 bases, with 10 bases between. Germline V gene data show CDR1 as DFQATT and CDR2 as SNEGSKA (reference sequence). CDR3 in DNA: TGCAGTGCTAACGATCCCACTCAGCCCCAGCATTTT. Protein: CSANDPTQPQHF.

The V and J genes are TRBV20-1 and TRBJ1-4; tentative D call: TRBD1 (6 bases). Trimming removed 6 bases from V and 0 bases from J, with 11 bases in between. CDR3 length: 14 amino acids. Germline CDR1 and CDR2: DFQATT and SNEGSKA (reference sequence). The CDR3 spells CSARQAATNEKLFF. The CDR3 nucleotides are TGCAGTGCGAGACAGGCCGCAACTAATGAAAAACTGTTTTTT.

The chain combines TRBV5-1 with TRBJ2-5, with D tentatively TRBD1 (6 bases). This CDR3 is 13 amino acids long. Trimming took off 0 bases at V and 9 bases at J, with 12 bases between the two ends. Germline loops: CDR1 SGHRS, CDR2 YFSETQ. CDR3 in DNA: TGCGCCAGCAGCTTGGCAGGGGATTTGGCCCAGTACTTC. It is translated as CASSLAGDLAQYF. The full variable domain, its missing parts supplied by reference TRBV5-1 and TRBJ2-5, is KAGVTQTPRYLIKTRGQQVTLSCSPISGHRSVSWYQQTPGQGLQFLFEYFSETQRNKGNFPGRFSGRQFSNSRSEMNVSTLELGDSALYLCASSLAGDLAQYFGPGTRLLVL.

The chain is built from TRBV9 and TRBJ2-3; TRBD1 might be the D (8 bases). Deletions cut 3 bases from V and 2 bases from J, with 16 bases between. The CDR3 covers 16 residues. Germline V gene lookup returns CDR1 SGDLS and CDR2 YYNGEE. CDR3 loop: CASSERTGTITDTQYF. CDR3 in DNA: TGTGCCAGCAGCGAGAGGACAGGGACTATCACAGATACGCAGTATTTT.

The chain employs TRBV30 and TRBJ2-3; D may be TRBD1 (6 bases). The CDR3 loop spans 16 amino acids. Germline V gives CDR1 GTSNPN, CDR2 SVGIG (reference sequence). V was cut by 4 bases and J by 2 bases, with 19 bases left in between. The CDR3, as DNA: TGTGCCTGGAAAACAGGGACATCGCACCCCACAGATACGCAGTATTTT. Protein product: CAWKTGTSHPTDTQYF.

This chain connects TRBV12-3 or TRBV12-4 to TRBJ1-6; D might be TRBD1 (5 bases). The CDR3 is 15 residues long. Trimming pared 3 bases from V and 5 bases from J, leaving 11 bases between. CDR3 in DNA: TGTGCCAGCAGTTTGAGGCAGGGCCATAATTCACCCCTCCACTTT. It codes for CASSLRQGHNSPLHF.